The TCR beta chain described here comes from a study of shared T cell receptors in the human thymus. Clones were read by immunoSEQ multiplex PCR, and TCRdb kept only the in-frame ones, dropping some. The data contain hundreds of thousands of clones, 88% of them seen just once; the ten biggest clones take up around 0.01%. This CDR3 contains 17 residues. The germline V gene encodes CDR1 MGHDK and CDR2 SYGVNS. The junction had 13 bases not matched to a gene; V was cut back by 6 bases and J by 3 bases. The data were also submitted as part of a second study, on human thymus T cells. That work contributes: In corrective heart surgery, resections were taken, and these provided the thymus tissue. The authors found apparently biased V and J gene usage in thymic and blood repertoires. Among unrelated individuals, related research reported thymic repertoires that overlapped highly.

This receptor was obtained from a boy under two years old with a congenital heart defect. Sequenced input: thymocytes. V usage is TRBV25-1 and J usage is TRBJ2-3; 9 nucleotides line up with TRBD2. As DNA, the CDR3 is TGTGCCAGCAGCGGCCAGCGGGAGGTGATTGCGACAGATACGCAGTATTTT. This encodes CASSGQREVIATDTQYF.